This TCR beta chain was profiled in a study of T cells in Graves' hyperthyroidism and ophthalmopathy (dated by TCRdb to about 2019). Describing the broader study: Peripheral blood samples were taken at initial diagnosis, before any treatment was given. TCR V-J signatures able to tell the groups apart were searched for in a discovery cohort of approximately 95 patients, of whom 43 had Graves' ophthalmopathy and about 60 had stable Graves' hyperthyroidism. Whether ophthalmopathy could be predicted prospectively was tested in an independent validation cohort made up of under 20 hyperthyroidism patients plus 17 patients who later progressed to ophthalmopathy. The 100 discovery patients were randomly divided into training and test sets at a 7:3 ratio. Thyroid tissue and blood T-cell repertoires from several Graves' hyperthyroidism patients were also compared in the study. After blood sampling, hyperthyroidism patients were treated with methimazole at a starting dose of 30 mg daily, and ophthalmopathy patients were treated with high-dose intravenous methylprednisolone. The paper reports TCR Vbeta CDR3 sequencing of over 130 peripheral blood samples: approximately 41 ophthalmopathy, about 75 hyperthyroidism and around 17 progressor patients.

This clonotype occurred a few times. It has no known antigen specificity. No per-base quality is available; no much larger clone lies one base away. The study at large found these results: Ophthalmopathy was separated from stable hyperthyroidism by a 13 V-J signature model, with over 85% sensitivity and just over 81% specificity obtained in cross-validation and 80%/75% obtained in testing. In validation, the model predicted progression to ophthalmopathy a median of approximately 6.6 months before onset, with about 70% sensitivity and more than 72% specificity. No statistical method was used to fix the sample size in advance, and group allocation was not hidden from the investigators. Most expanded thyroid clonotypes (frequency above 0.001) were also detected in blood, a finding suggesting that blood repertoires may reflect thyroid immune responses.

CDR1 and CDR2 are drawn from the germline V gene: MNHEY, SVGAGI. From the cysteine through the phenylalanine, the CDR3 covers 16 amino acids. The only DNA kept is the CDR3, 48 bases in frame from the first base. Cut back by 2 bases and 0 bases, the V and J ends lie 10 bases apart. Ophthalmopathy patients had moderately to severely active disease, Clinical Activity Score of at least 3, NOSPECS grade of at least 4, and duration under 3 months. Any patient with an uncontrolled infection, another autoimmune disease, pregnancy or lactation was excluded. Clinical symptoms, serum thyroxine and TRAb, thyroid ultrasound, and orbital computed tomography formed the basis for the diagnoses. PBMCs were separated from 10 ml of fresh peripheral blood using Ficoll-Paque density gradient centrifugation. Total RNA was extracted using Trizol reagent, and RNA quality was assessed on an Agilent 2100 Bioanalyzer. Amplification of TCR beta CDR3 regions was carried out from RNA transcripts. The first round of RT-PCR for the TCR CDR3 was performed with the HTBI primer set and the Qiagen OneStep RT-PCR kit. The libraries were constructed in a second round of multiplex PCR and then size-selected and purified. Sequencing of the libraries was done on an Illumina HiSeq2000 using paired-end 100 bp reads. The paper's data handling went like this. Raw data were processed with SOAPnuke, discarding reads with adapters, uncalled bases, mean Phred below 15, or no exact constant-primer or identifier match. COPE v1.2.5 was used to merge the high-quality paired reads, and each unique nucleotide sequence was defined as a clonotype. MiTCR v1.1 was used to align clonotypes to the IMGT TRBV, TRBD and TRBJ reference segments. The analysis included only V-J combinations with a frequency above 0.0001, which together covered about 99% of the repertoires. A TCS score was defined as the ratio of F50 (clonal expansion) to E x V (chaos), with BLOSUM62-based TCRdist applied between CDR3 peptides within each V-J. Welch's t-statistics and random forest reduced 450 to 600 V-J features to 10 to 15, which were used in a naive Bayes classifier (R e1071). Through fastp at Q25 and MiXCR, TCRdb rebuilt clones from the public reads, retaining in-frame beta chains. Each record represents a unique CDR3 protein, reported with the most common genes and DNA among its rows. TCRdb's processing, not the study's, gives the V and J calls here. The sample records about 640,000 distinct CDR3 sequences, roughly 20% of which are singletons. About 35% of the sample belongs to the ten largest clones.

The TCR was taken from a man younger than 40 with Graves' ophthalmopathy. Material for sequencing was blood. This chain is built from TRBV6-5 and TRBJ2-2; the D gene assignment is ambiguous. CDR3 region: CASSYSRSANTGELFF. The DNA sequence follows: TGTGCCAGCAGTTACAGTCGGTCAGCGAACACCGGGGAGCTGTTTTTT.